This is a list of T cell receptor beta chains from one sample in a study of blood T cell repertoires in COVID-19. Sequenced by immunoSEQ multiplex PCR; TCRdb stores in-frame clones only, minus some. The repertoire holds about 300,000 clones, with 88% as singletons. Sequenced input: peripheral blood. The receptor set was obtained from a woman aged 25 to 39 who had recovered from COVID-19. The CDR3 runs from the conserved cysteine through the conserved F or W. Fields, in order: D gene, J gene, V gene, CDR3 protein, CDR3 DNA. A D gene is named only where the DNA matches it firmly.

>.|TRBJ1-3|TRBV11-2
CASSGFRGRGNTIYF
TGTGCCAGCAGCGGCTTCAGGGGACGCGGAAACACCATATATTTT
>.|TRBJ1-2|TRBV7-8
CASSLALNYGYTF
TGTGCCAGCAGCCTGGCCCTTAACTATGGCTACACCTTC
>TRBD2|TRBJ2-3|TRBV9
CASSPLAGGLGDTQYF
TGTGCCAGCAGCCCGCTAGCGGGGGGGCTCGGAGATACGCAGTATTTT
>.|TRBJ2-3|TRBV6-5
CASSRREGADTQYF
TGTGCCAGCAGCCGTAGGGAGGGGGCAGATACGCAGTATTTT
>TRBD1|TRBJ2-7|TRBV2
CASGQDPFYEQYF
TGTGCCAGCGGACAGGACCCTTTTTACGAGCAGTACTTC
>.|TRBJ2-1|TRBV11-3
CASSPRPGYNEQFF
TGTGCCAGCAGTCCGAGGCCGGGGTACAATGAGCAGTTCTTC
>.|TRBJ2-1|TRBV30
CAWTHKIYNEQFF
TGTGCCTGGACCCACAAAATCTACAATGAGCAGTTCTTC
>.|TRBJ1-1|TRBV29-1
CSVRGGTEAFF
TGCAGCGTTCGGGGTGGCACTGAAGCTTTCTTT
>.|TRBJ2-2|TRBV6-5
CASRPGNTGELFF
TGTGCCAGCAGGCCAGGGAACACCGGGGAGCTGTTTTTT
>.|TRBJ1-4|TRBV5-1
CASAGDGGDEKLFF
TGCGCCAGCGCTGGGGACGGAGGGGACGAAAAACTGTTTTTT
>TRBD1|TRBJ1-3|TRBV7-8
CASSLQGQGLSGNTIYF
TGTGCCAGCAGCTTACAAGGACAGGGCCTCTCTGGAAACACCATATATTTT
>.|TRBJ1-5|TRBV28
CASSPSVGAGNQPQHF
TGTGCCAGCAGTCCCTCCGTAGGAGCTGGCAATCAGCCCCAGCATTTT
>TRBD1|TRBJ2-7|TRBV7-9
CASSRDRGFDEQYF
TGTGCCAGCAGTAGGGACAGGGGGTTCGACGAGCAGTACTTC
>.|TRBJ1-4|TRBV7-8
CASSRPPGGLNEKLFF
TGTGCCAGCAGTCGACCCCCGGGGGGCTTGAATGAAAAACTGTTTTTT
>.|TRBJ2-1|TRBV28
CASSFGRVNEQFF
TGTGCCAGCAGTTTCGGCAGGGTCAATGAGCAGTTCTTC